These T cell receptor beta chains were read from a single sample in a study of control samples from healthy donors and cancer patients. Assay used: immunoSEQ multiplex PCR; TCRdb lists only in-frame clones, some missing. In the table there are tens of thousands of clones, around 89% of which are singletons. The specimen sequenced was PBMCs. These receptors were obtained from a man in his fifties or sixties with colorectal cancer. The CDR3 runs from the conserved cysteine through the conserved F or W. The D gene is left open where the match is weak. Only some rows state a clone size, as once, few, many or a class for expanded clones.

v_call: TRBV6-5; d_call: .; clone_size: .; j_call: TRBJ1-2; cdr3_aa: CASSYGMGAGGYTF; cdr3_nt: TGTGCCAGCAGTTACGGCATGGGGGCCGGTGGCTACACCTTC
v_call: TRBV7-2; d_call: TRBD1; clone_size: .; j_call: TRBJ2-7; cdr3_aa: CASSFAGQGTYEQYF; cdr3_nt: TGTGCCAGCAGCTTCGCGGGACAGGGGACCTACGAGCAGTACTTC
v_call: TRBV5-1; d_call: .; clone_size: .; j_call: TRBJ2-1; cdr3_aa: CASSSLALSYNEQFF; cdr3_nt: TGCGCCAGCAGCTCCTTAGCGTTATCCTACAATGAGCAGTTCTTC
v_call: TRBV12-5; d_call: TRBD1; clone_size: .; j_call: TRBJ1-2; cdr3_aa: CASGYDRGVRYGYTF; cdr3_nt: TGTGCTAGTGGTTACGACAGGGGGGTTCGCTATGGCTACACCTTC
v_call: TRBV6-6; d_call: TRBD2; clone_size: .; j_call: TRBJ2-1; cdr3_aa: CATHLAGGPSEQFF; cdr3_nt: TGTGCCACCCATCTAGCGGGGGGGCCAAGCGAGCAGTTCTTC
v_call: TRBV28; d_call: .; clone_size: .; j_call: TRBJ2-5; cdr3_aa: CASSHSWETQYF; cdr3_nt: TGTGCCAGCAGCCATAGCTGGGAGACCCAGTACTTC
v_call: TRBV7-2; d_call: TRBD1; clone_size: .; j_call: TRBJ2-3; cdr3_aa: CASSSGTGRTDTQYF; cdr3_nt: TGTGCCAGCAGTTCCGGGACAGGGCGCACAGATACGCAGTATTTT
v_call: TRBV2; d_call: .; clone_size: .; j_call: TRBJ2-1; cdr3_aa: CASSEYDSAAGDEQFF; cdr3_nt: TGTGCCAGCAGTGAATATGATTCGGCTGCGGGCGATGAGCAGTTCTTC
v_call: TRBV30; d_call: .; clone_size: once; j_call: TRBJ1-1; cdr3_aa: CAWSVGGVAEAFF; cdr3_nt: TGTGCCTGGAGTGTAGGAGGGGTTGCTGAAGCTTTCTTT
v_call: TRBV4-2; d_call: .; clone_size: .; j_call: TRBJ2-1; cdr3_aa: CASSQDLELGQFF; cdr3_nt: TGTGCCAGCAGCCAAGATTTGGAGTTGGGGCAGTTCTTC
v_call: TRBV5-1; d_call: .; clone_size: .; j_call: TRBJ1-4; cdr3_aa: CASSETVSTNEKLFF; cdr3_nt: TGCGCCAGCAGCGAGACAGTATCTACTAATGAAAAACTGTTTTTT
v_call: TRBV15; d_call: .; clone_size: .; j_call: TRBJ2-4; cdr3_aa: CATRLAMGNADIQYF; cdr3_nt: TGTGCCACCAGACTGGCTATGGGCAACGCGGACATTCAGTACTTC
v_call: TRBV5-4; d_call: .; clone_size: .; j_call: TRBJ1-2; cdr3_aa: CASSTIPRPNYGYTF; cdr3_nt: TGTGCCAGCAGCACGATCCCCAGACCTAACTATGGCTACACCTTC
v_call: TRBV28; d_call: .; clone_size: .; j_call: TRBJ1-2; cdr3_aa: CASSSPDTFPYGYTF; cdr3_nt: TGTGCCAGCAGTTCCCCCGACACATTCCCCTATGGCTACACCTTC
v_call: TRBV6-6; d_call: TRBD1; clone_size: .; j_call: TRBJ2-5; cdr3_aa: CASSRQGRRETQYF; cdr3_nt: TGTGCCAGCAGTCGACAGGGTCGCAGAGAGACCCAGTACTTC
v_call: TRBV27; d_call: .; clone_size: few; j_call: TRBJ1-1; cdr3_aa: CASSFNTEAFF; cdr3_nt: TGTGCCAGCAGTTTTAACACTGAAGCTTTCTTT
v_call: TRBV7-9; d_call: TRBD2; clone_size: .; j_call: TRBJ2-7; cdr3_aa: CASSLAPSGAYEQYF; cdr3_nt: TGTGCCAGCAGCTTAGCCCCTAGCGGGGCTTACGAGCAGTACTTC
v_call: TRBV4-2; d_call: .; clone_size: .; j_call: TRBJ2-3; cdr3_aa: CASSQGRRGRYGNLTDTQYF; cdr3_nt: TGTGCCAGCAGCCAAGGACGGCGGGGCCGCTACGGCAATCTCACAGATACGCAGTATTTT
v_call: TRBV27; d_call: .; clone_size: few; j_call: TRBJ1-1; cdr3_aa: CASSLKGTSTEAFF; cdr3_nt: TGTGCCAGCAGCTTGAAGGGGACCTCCACTGAAGCTTTCTTT
v_call: TRBV7-2; d_call: .; clone_size: .; j_call: TRBJ2-3; cdr3_aa: CASSLALKGTQYF; cdr3_nt: TGTGCCAGCAGCTTAGCGCTAAAGGGTACGCAGTATTTT
v_call: TRBV18; d_call: .; clone_size: .; j_call: TRBJ2-7; cdr3_aa: CASSPALNYEQYF; cdr3_nt: TGTGCCAGCTCACCCGCACTAAACTACGAGCAGTACTTC
v_call: TRBV19; d_call: TRBD1; clone_size: .; j_call: TRBJ1-5; cdr3_aa: CASSTLQGGNQPQHF; cdr3_nt: TGTGCCAGTAGTACCCTACAGGGGGGCAATCAGCCCCAGCATTTT
v_call: TRBV7-8; d_call: .; clone_size: few; j_call: TRBJ2-1; cdr3_aa: CASSRRGSYNEQFF; cdr3_nt: TGTGCCAGCAGCCGGCGGGGTTCCTACAATGAGCAGTTCTTC
v_call: TRBV6-5; d_call: TRBD2; clone_size: .; j_call: TRBJ2-3; cdr3_aa: CASSYVGGKSTDTQYF; cdr3_nt: TGTGCCAGCAGTTACGTGGGGGGGAAAAGCACAGATACGCAGTATTTT
v_call: TRBV3-1/TRBV3-2; d_call: .; clone_size: .; j_call: TRBJ2-5; cdr3_aa: CASSLGTPQETQYF; cdr3_nt: TGTGCCAGCAGCCTGGGGACACCTCAAGAGACCCAGTACTTC
v_call: TRBV30; d_call: TRBD2; clone_size: .; j_call: TRBJ2-5; cdr3_aa: CAYQRQRGNQETQYF; cdr3_nt: TGTGCCTACCAACGGCAGCGGGGGAACCAAGAGACCCAGTACTTC
v_call: TRBV28; d_call: .; clone_size: .; j_call: TRBJ1-2; cdr3_aa: CASSLWGMYGWGF; cdr3_nt: TGTGCCAGCAGTTTATGGGGCATGTATGGCTGGGGCTTC
v_call: TRBV5-1; d_call: .; clone_size: .; j_call: TRBJ1-1; cdr3_aa: CASSLSAGQKAEAFF; cdr3_nt: TGCGCCAGCAGCCTCAGCGCGGGGCAGAAAGCTGAAGCTTTCTTT
v_call: TRBV7-9; d_call: .; clone_size: once; j_call: TRBJ2-6; cdr3_aa: CASSLRVSGANVLTF; cdr3_nt: TGTGCCAGCAGCTTGCGTGTCTCTGGGGCCAACGTCCTGACTTTC
v_call: TRBV19; d_call: .; clone_size: .; j_call: TRBJ2-3; cdr3_aa: CASSMAARVADTQYF; cdr3_nt: TGTGCCAGTTCTATGGCGGCCAGGGTTGCAGATACGCAGTATTTT
v_call: TRBV9; d_call: .; clone_size: .; j_call: TRBJ2-7; cdr3_aa: CASSVGVGSYEQYF; cdr3_nt: TGTGCCAGCAGCGTAGGGGTAGGAAGCTACGAGCAGTACTTC
v_call: TRBV5-4; d_call: .; clone_size: .; j_call: TRBJ1-1; cdr3_aa: CASSLERGGNAEAFF; cdr3_nt: TGTGCCAGCAGCTTGGAGCGGGGGGGCAACGCTGAAGCTTTCTTT
v_call: TRBV11-3; d_call: .; clone_size: .; j_call: TRBJ2-1; cdr3_aa: CASSLNNEQFF; cdr3_nt: TGTGCCAGCAGCTTAAACAATGAGCAGTTCTTC
v_call: TRBV9; d_call: .; clone_size: .; j_call: TRBJ2-5; cdr3_aa: CASSVGHARRETQYF; cdr3_nt: TGTGCCAGCAGCGTAGGGCACGCCAGAAGGGAGACCCAGTACTTC
v_call: TRBV30; d_call: .; clone_size: .; j_call: TRBJ2-2; cdr3_aa: CAWSRNSNTGELFF; cdr3_nt: TGTGCCTGGAGCCGGAATTCCAACACCGGGGAGCTGTTTTTT
v_call: TRBV3-1/TRBV3-2; d_call: .; clone_size: .; j_call: TRBJ2-7; cdr3_aa: CASSQMPGKGNEQYF; cdr3_nt: TGTGCCAGCAGCCAAATGCCAGGCAAGGGTAACGAGCAGTACTTC
v_call: TRBV6-6; d_call: .; clone_size: .; j_call: TRBJ1-5; cdr3_aa: CASSSGRSNQPQHF; cdr3_nt: TGTGCCAGCAGTTCAGGCCGTAGCAATCAGCCCCAGCATTTT
v_call: TRBV2; d_call: TRBD1; clone_size: .; j_call: TRBJ2-2; cdr3_aa: CATTDRGLGTGELFF; cdr3_nt: TGTGCCACCACGGACAGGGGGCTGGGCACCGGGGAGCTGTTTTTT
v_call: TRBV7-9; d_call: TRBD1; clone_size: .; j_call: TRBJ2-2; cdr3_aa: CASSLHPGQGRNTGELFF; cdr3_nt: TGTGCCAGCAGCTTGCACCCGGGACAGGGACGGAACACCGGGGAGCTGTTTTTT
v_call: TRBV11-2; d_call: TRBD2; clone_size: .; j_call: TRBJ2-1; cdr3_aa: CASTLAGNYNEQFF; cdr3_nt: TGTGCCAGCACTCTAGCGGGGAACTACAATGAGCAGTTCTTC
v_call: TRBV6-5; d_call: TRBD1; clone_size: once; j_call: TRBJ1-3; cdr3_aa: CASRVDRGGNTIYF; cdr3_nt: TGTGCCAGCAGGGTTGACAGGGGCGGAAACACCATATATTTT
v_call: TRBV19; d_call: .; clone_size: .; j_call: TRBJ2-2; cdr3_aa: CASTIGLNTGELFF; cdr3_nt: TGTGCCAGTACCATCGGCCTTAACACCGGGGAGCTGTTTTTT
v_call: TRBV3-1/TRBV3-2; d_call: TRBD2; clone_size: .; j_call: TRBJ2-3; cdr3_aa: CASSLGLAGPATHTQYF; cdr3_nt: TGTGCCAGCAGTCTCGGACTAGCGGGGCCGGCAACACATACGCAGTATTTT
v_call: TRBV3-1/TRBV3-2; d_call: .; clone_size: .; j_call: TRBJ2-1; cdr3_aa: CASSQDASGTYNEQFF; cdr3_nt: TGTGCCAGCAGCCAAGATGCCAGCGGTACCTACAATGAGCAGTTCTTC